This entry describes one TCR beta chain. As yet, its antigen is unknown. This specimen belongs to a study of OX40 agonist ivuxolimab in advanced cancers. In the study overall: Partial responses occurred in three patients (one hepatocellular carcinoma, two cutaneous melanoma). Study outcomes and limitations: There was clonal expansion of CD4+ and CD8+ blood T cells by week 6 at 0.1 to 3.0 mg/kg. CD8+ T cells showed, on average, more clonal expansion than CD4+ cells.

Germline V gene lookup returns CDR1 LGHNA and CDR2 YSLEER. Deletions cut 1 base from V and 3 bases from J, with 7 bases between. The CDR3 is made up of 13 amino acids. The protocol was immunoSEQ multiplex PCR, while the TCRdb copy is restricted to in-frame clones and leaves out a portion. Of approximately 26,000 clones in the sample, approximately 91% were seen once. V gene TRBV4-3 combines with J gene TRBJ2-7; D not resolved. Sequenced material: CD4+ or CD8+ T cells sorted from blood, taken in a trial of the OX40 agonist ivuxolimab. This receptor was identified in an adult with an advanced solid tumor such as melanoma, head and neck, liver or kidney cancer. The CDR3 protein is CASSQGISYEQYF. The CDR3 nucleotides read TGCGCCAGCAGCCAAGGGATCAGCTACGAGCAGTACTTC.